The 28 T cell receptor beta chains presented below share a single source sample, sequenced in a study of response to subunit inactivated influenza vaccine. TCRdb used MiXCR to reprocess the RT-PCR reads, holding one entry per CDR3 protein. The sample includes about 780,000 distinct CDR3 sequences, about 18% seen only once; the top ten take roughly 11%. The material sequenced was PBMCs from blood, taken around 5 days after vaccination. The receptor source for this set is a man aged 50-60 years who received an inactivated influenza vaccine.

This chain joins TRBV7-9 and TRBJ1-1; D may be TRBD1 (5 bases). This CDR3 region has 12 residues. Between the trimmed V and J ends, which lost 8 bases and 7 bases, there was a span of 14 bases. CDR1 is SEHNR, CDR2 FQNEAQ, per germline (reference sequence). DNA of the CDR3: TGTGCCAGCGGACTGGGGGGAATTGAAGCTTTCTTT. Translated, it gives CASGLGGIEAFF.

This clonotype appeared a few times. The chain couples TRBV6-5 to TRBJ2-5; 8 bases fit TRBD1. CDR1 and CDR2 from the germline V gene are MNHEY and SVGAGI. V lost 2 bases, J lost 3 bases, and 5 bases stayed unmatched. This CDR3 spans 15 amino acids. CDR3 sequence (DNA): TGTGCCAGCAGTTACGGACAGGGCGAAAAAGAGACCCAGTACTTC. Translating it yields CASSYGQGEKETQYF.

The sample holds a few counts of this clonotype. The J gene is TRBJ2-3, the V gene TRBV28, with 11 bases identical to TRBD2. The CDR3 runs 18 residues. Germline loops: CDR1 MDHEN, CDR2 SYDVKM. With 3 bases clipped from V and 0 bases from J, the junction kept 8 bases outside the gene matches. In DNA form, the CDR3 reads TGTGCCAGCAGTTTTGGGCTAGCGGGAGGTCCTAGCACAGATACGCAGTATTTT. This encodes CASSFGLAGGPSTDTQYF.

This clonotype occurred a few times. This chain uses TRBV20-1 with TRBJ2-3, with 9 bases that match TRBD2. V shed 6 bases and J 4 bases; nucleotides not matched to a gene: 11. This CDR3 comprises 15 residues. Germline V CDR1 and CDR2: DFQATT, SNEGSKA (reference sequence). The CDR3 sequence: CSAKGVAGDPDTQYF. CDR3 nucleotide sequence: TGCAGTGCCAAAGGGGTAGCGGGAGATCCAGATACGCAGTATTTT.

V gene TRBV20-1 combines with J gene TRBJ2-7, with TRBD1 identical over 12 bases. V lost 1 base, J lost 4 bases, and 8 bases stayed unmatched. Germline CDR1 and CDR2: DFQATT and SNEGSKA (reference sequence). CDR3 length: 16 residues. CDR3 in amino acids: CSARAPGQGAVYEQYF. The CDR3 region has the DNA TGCAGTGCTAGAGCCCCGGGACAGGGGGCTGTATACGAGCAGTACTTC.

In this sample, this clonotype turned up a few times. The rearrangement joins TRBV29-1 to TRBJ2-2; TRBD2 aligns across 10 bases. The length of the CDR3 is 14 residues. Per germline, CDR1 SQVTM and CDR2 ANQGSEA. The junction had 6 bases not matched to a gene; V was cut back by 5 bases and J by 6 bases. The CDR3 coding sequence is TGCAGCGTTAGGGGTAGCGGGAGGCCCGGGGAGCTGTTTTTT. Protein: CSVRGSGRPGELFF.

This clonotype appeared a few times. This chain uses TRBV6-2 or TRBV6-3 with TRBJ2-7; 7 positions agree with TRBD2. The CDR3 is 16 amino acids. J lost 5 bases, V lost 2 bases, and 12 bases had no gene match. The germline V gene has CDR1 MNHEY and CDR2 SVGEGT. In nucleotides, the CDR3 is TGTGCCAGCAGTTACGCTGACGGGGGGACCCTCCACGAGCAGTACTTC. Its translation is CASSYADGGTLHEQYF.

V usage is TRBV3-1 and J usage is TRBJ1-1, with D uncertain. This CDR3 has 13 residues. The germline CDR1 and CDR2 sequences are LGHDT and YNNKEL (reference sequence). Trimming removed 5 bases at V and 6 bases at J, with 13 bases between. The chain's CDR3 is CASSFRGMAEAFF. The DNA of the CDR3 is TGTGCCAGCAGCTTTCGGGGTATGGCTGAAGCTTTCTTT.

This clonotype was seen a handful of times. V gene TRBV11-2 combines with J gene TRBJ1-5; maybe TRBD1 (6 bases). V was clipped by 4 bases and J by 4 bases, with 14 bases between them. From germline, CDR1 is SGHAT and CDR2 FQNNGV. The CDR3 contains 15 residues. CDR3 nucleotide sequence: TGTGCCAGCAGCTCCCTACAGGGTACGAATCAGCCCCAGCATTTT. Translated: CASSSLQGTNQPQHF.

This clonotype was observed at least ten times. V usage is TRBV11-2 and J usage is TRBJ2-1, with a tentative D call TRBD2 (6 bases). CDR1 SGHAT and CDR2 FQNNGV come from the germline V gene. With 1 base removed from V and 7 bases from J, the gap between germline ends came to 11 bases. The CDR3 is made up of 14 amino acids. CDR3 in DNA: TGTGCCAGCAGCTTAGTTGCGGGAAGGAATGAGCAGTTCTTC. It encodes CASSLVAGRNEQFF. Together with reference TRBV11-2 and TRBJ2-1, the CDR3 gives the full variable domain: EAGVAQSPRYKIIEKRQSVAFWCNPISGHATLYWYQQILGQGPKLLIQFQNNGVVDDSQLPKDRFSAERLKGVDSTLKIQPAKLEDSAVYLCASSLVAGRNEQFFGPGTRLTVL.

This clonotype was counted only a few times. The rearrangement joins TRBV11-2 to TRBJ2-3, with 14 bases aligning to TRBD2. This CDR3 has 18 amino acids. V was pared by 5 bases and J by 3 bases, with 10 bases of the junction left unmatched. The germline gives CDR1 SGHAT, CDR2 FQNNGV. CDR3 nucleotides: TGTGCCAGCAGCCTCAGACTAGCGGGGGGGACAGGAACAGATACGCAGTATTTT. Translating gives CASSLRLAGGTGTDTQYF.

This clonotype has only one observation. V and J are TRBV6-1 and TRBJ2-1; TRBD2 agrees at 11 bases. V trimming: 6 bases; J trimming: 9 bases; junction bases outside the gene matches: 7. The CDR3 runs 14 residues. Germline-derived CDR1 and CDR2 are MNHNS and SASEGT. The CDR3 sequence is CASRKTSGVFEQFF. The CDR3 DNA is TGTGCCAGCAGGAAGACTAGCGGGGTGTTTGAGCAGTTCTTC.

Written as DNA, the CDR3 is TGTGCCAGCAGCTTAGAGCGGGAGGTACCCGGGGAGCTGTTTTTT. It yields the protein CASSLEREVPGELFF. The chain is built from TRBV7-6 and TRBJ2-2, with 9 bases that match TRBD2. Germline-derived CDR1 and CDR2 are SGHVS and FNYEAQ. Unmatched junction bases numbered 3, after V lost 1 base and J lost 6 bases. The CDR3 contains 15 residues.

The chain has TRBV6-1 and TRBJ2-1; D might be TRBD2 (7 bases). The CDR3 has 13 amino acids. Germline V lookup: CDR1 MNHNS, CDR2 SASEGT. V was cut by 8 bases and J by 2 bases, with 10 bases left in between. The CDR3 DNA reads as TGTGCCAGCTCGGGGGGCGCCTACAATGAGCAGTTCTTC. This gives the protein CASSGGAYNEQFF.

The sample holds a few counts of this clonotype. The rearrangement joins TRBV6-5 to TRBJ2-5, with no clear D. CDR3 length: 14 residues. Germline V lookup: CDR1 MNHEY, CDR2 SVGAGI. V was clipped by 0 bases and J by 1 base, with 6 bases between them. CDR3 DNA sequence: TGTGCCAGCAGTTACTCGACCCCCCAAGAGACCCAGTACTTC. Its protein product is CASSYSTPQETQYF.

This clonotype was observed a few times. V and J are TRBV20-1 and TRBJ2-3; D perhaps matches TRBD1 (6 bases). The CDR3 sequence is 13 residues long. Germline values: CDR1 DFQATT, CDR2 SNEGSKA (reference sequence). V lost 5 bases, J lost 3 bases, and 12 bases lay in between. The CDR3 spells CSASGGRTDTQYF. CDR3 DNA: TGCAGTGCTTCTGGGGGCAGAACAGATACGCAGTATTTT.

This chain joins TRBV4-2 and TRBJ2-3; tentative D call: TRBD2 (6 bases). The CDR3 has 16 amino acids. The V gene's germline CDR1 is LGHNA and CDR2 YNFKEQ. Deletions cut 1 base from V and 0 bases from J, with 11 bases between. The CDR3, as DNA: TGTGCCAGCAGCCAAGTCGCGGGATGGAGCACAGATACGCAGTATTTT. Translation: CASSQVAGWSTDTQYF.

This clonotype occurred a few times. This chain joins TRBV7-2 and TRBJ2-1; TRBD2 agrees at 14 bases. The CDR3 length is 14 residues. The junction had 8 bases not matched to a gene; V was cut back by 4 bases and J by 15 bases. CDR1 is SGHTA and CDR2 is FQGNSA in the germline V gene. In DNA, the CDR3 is TGTGCCAGCAGCTCGGGACTAGCGGGAGAAGTAGCGTTCTTC. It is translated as CASSSGLAGEVAFF.

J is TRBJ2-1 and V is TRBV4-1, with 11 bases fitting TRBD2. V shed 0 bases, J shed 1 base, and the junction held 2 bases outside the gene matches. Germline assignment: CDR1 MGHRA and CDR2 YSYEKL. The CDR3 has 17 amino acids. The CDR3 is CASSQERLAGSYNEQFF. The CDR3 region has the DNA TGCGCCAGCAGCCAAGAACGACTAGCGGGGTCCTACAATGAGCAGTTCTTC.

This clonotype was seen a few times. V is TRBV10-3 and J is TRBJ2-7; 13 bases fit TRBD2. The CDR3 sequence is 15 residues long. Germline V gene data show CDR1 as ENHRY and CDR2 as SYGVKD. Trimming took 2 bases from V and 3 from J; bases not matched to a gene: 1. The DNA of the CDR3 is TGTGCCATCAGTGAGGGGACTAGCGGGATCTACGAGCAGTACTTC. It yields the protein CAISEGTSGIYEQYF.

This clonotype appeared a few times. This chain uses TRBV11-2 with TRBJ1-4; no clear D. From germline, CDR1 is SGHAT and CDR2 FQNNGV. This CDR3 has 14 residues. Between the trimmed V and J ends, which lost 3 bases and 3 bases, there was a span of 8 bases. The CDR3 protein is CASSLGNSNEKLFF. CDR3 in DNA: TGTGCCAGCAGCTTGGGCAATTCTAATGAAAAACTGTTTTTT.

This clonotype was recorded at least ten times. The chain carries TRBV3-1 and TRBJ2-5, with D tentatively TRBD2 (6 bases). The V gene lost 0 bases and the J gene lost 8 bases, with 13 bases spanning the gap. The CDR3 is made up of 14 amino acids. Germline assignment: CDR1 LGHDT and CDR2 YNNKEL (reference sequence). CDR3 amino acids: CASSQDHGGVTQYF. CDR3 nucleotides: TGTGCCAGCAGCCAAGATCACGGAGGGGTTACCCAGTACTTC.

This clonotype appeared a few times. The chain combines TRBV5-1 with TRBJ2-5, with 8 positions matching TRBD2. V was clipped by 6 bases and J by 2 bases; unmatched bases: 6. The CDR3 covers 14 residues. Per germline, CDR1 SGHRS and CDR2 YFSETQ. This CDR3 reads CASNSGKQQETQYF. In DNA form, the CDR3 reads TGCGCCAGCAATAGCGGGAAGCAACAAGAGACCCAGTACTTC. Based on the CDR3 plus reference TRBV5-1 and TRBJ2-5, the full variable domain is KAGVTQTPRYLIKTRGQQVTLSCSPISGHRSVSWYQQTPGQGLQFLFEYFSETQRNKGNFPGRFSGRQFSNSRSEMNVSTLELGDSALYLCASNSGKQQETQYFGPGTRLLVL.

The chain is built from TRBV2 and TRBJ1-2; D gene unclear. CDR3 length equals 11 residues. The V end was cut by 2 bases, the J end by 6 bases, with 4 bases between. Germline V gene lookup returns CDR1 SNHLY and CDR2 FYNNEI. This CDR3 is CASSEWDGYTF. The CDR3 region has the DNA TGTGCCAGCAGTGAATGGGATGGCTACACCTTC. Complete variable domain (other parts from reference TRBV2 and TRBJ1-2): EPEVTQTPSHQVTQMGQEVILRCVPISNHLYFYWYRQILGQKVEFLVSFYNNEISEKSEIFDDQFSVERPDGSNFTLKIRSTKLEDSAMYFCASSEWDGYTFGSGTRLTVV.

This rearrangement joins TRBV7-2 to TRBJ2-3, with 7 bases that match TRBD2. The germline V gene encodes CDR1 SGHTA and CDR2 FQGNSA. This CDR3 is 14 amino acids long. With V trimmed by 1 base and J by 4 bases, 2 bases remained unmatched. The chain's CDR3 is CASSLGGGSDTQYF. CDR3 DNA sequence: TGTGCCAGCAGCTTAGGGGGGGGGTCAGATACGCAGTATTTT.

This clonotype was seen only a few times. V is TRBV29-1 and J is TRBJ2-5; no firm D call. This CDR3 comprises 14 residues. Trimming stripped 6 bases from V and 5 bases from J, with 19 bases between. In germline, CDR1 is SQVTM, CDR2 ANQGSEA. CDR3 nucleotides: TGCAGCGTCACCCCGCCGGGCGGATGGGAGACCCAGTACTTC. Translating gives CSVTPPGGWETQYF. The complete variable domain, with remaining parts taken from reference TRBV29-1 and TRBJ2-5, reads SAVISQKPSRDICQRGTSLTIQCQVDSQVTMMFWYRQQPGQSLTLIATANQGSEATYESGFVIDKFPISRPNLTFSTLTVSNMSPEDSSIYLCSVTPPGGWETQYFGPGTRLLVL.

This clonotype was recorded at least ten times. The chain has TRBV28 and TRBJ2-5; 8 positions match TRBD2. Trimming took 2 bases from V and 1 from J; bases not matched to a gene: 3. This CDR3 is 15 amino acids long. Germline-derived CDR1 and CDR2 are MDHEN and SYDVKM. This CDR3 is CASSLGGTSQETQYF. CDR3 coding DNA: TGTGCCAGCAGTTTAGGGGGGACTAGCCAAGAGACCCAGTACTTC.

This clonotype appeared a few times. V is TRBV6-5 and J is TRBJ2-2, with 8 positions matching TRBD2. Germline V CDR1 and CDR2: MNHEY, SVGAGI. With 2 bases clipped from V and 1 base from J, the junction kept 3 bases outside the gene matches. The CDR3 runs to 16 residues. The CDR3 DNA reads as TGTGCCAGCAGTTACGAAAGCGGGAGGAACACCGGGGAGCTGTTTTTT. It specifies CASSYESGRNTGELFF.